This TCR beta chain is from a study of CD8 T cells in ankylosing spondylitis. Regarding the study as a whole: A motif in TCR beta, a set of roughly 8 highly homologous variants, appeared characteristic of ankylosing spondylitis blood.

TCRdb reanalysed the 5' RACE reads using MiXCR and keeps one entry per CDR3 protein. The data contain roughly 700,000 distinct CDR3 sequences, roughly 19% of them singletons. This clonotype was observed a few times. What it binds is unknown. The V gene end was trimmed by 5 bases and the J gene end by 0 bases; junction bases not matched to a gene: 13. This CDR3 comprises 18 residues. J is TRBJ1-1 and V is TRBV12-3 or TRBV12-4; 9 bases are a match to TRBD1. The origin of this receptor is a male donor with ankylosing spondylitis. The sample taken for sequencing was blood, either unsorted or a sorted T cell fraction (not recorded which). DNA for the CDR3: TGTGCCAGCAGTCGACCCGGGACAGGGAGGTCCATGAACACTGAAGCTTTCTTT. This translates into CASSRPGTGRSMNTEAFF.